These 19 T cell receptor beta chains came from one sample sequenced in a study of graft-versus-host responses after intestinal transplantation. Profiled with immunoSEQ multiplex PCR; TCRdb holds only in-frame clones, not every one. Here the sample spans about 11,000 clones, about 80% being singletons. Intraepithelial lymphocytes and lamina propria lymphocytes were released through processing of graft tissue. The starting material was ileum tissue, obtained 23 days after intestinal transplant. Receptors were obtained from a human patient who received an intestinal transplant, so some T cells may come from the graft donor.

The CDR3 DNA reads TGTGCCAGCAGGGCCGGACAGGGGGATCAGCCCCAGCATTTT. Translation gives CASRAGQGDQPQHF. The chain couples TRBV27 to TRBJ1-5; 10 bases fit TRBD1. The CDR3 runs 14 residues. CDR1 and CDR2 (germline): MNHEY, SMNVEV (reference sequence). V lost 6 bases, J lost 5 bases, and 4 bases stayed unmatched.

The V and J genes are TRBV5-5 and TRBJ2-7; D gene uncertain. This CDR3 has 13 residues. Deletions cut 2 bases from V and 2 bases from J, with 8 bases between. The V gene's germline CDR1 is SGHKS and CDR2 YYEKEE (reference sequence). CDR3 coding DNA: TGTGCCAGCAGCTTCGGTGCTACCTACGAGCAGTACTTC. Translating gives CASSFGATYEQYF.

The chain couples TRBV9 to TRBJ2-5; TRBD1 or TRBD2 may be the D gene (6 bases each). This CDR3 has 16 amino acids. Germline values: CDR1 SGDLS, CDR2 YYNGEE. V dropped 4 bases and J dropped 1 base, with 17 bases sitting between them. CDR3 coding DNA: TGTGCCAGCAGCCCCGAGGGGGGTGGCCTCCAAGAGACCCAGTACTTC. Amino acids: CASSPEGGGLQETQYF.

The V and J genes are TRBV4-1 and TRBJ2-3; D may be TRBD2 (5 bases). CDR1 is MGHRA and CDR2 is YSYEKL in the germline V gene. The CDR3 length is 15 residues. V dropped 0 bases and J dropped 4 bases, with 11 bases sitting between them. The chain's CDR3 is CASSQDLGVSDTQYF. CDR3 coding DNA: TGCGCCAGCAGCCAAGATCTCGGGGTCTCAGATACGCAGTATTTT.

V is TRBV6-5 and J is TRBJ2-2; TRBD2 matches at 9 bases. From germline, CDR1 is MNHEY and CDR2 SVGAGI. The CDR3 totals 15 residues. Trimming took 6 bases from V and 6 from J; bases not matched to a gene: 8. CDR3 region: CASRPGLARAGELFF. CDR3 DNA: TGTGCCAGCAGGCCGGGACTAGCTCGAGCCGGGGAGCTGTTTTTT.

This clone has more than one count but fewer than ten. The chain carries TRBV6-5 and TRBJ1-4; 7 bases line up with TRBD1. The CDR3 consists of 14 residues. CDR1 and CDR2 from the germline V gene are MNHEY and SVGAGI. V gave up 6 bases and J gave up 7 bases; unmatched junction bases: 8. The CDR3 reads CASSLTGLSEKLFF. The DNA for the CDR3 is TGTGCCAGCAGCTTGACAGGGCTAAGTGAAAAACTGTTTTTT.

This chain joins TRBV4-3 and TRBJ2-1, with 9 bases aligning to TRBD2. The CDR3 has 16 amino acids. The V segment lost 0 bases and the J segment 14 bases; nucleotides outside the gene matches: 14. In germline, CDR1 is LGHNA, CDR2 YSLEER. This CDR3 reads CASSQEIGTSQPLEFF. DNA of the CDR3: TGCGCCAGCAGCCAAGAAATCGGGACTAGCCAGCCTTTGGAGTTCTTC.

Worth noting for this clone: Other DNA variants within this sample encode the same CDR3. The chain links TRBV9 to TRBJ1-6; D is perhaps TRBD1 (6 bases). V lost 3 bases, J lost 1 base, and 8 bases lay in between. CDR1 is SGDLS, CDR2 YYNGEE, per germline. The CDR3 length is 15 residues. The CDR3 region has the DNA TGTGCCAGCAGCGAAACAGGGTCCTATAATTCACCCCTCCACTTT. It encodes CASSETGSYNSPLHF.

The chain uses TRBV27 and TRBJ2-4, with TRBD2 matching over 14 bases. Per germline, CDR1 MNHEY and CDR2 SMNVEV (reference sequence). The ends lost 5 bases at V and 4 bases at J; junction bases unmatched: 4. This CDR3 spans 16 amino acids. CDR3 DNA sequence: TGTGCCAGCAGTCCGGGGACTAGCGGGGGAAAAAACATTCAGTACTTC. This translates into CASSPGTSGGKNIQYF.

CDR3 nucleotide sequence: TGTGCCAGTAGTATGGGACTAGCGGGGGTAGGAGAGACCCAGTACTTC. It yields the protein CASSMGLAGVGETQYF. The V call is TRBV19, the J call TRBJ2-5; 14 nucleotides agree with TRBD2. V was pared by 3 bases and J by 4 bases, with 4 bases of the junction left unmatched. Germline lookup yields CDR1 LNHDA and CDR2 SQIVND (reference sequence). CDR3 size: 16 residues.

The CDR3 DNA reads TGTGCCAGCAGCTTCAGGGGCCTCTCGGAGTTCTTC. Translation: CASSFRGLSEFF. The V call is TRBV5-4, the J call TRBJ2-1; D is possibly TRBD1 (6 bases). The CDR3 consists of 12 residues. Trimming took 2 bases from V and 14 from J, leaving 14 bases between them. Germline CDR1 is SGHNT and CDR2 is YYREEE (reference sequence).

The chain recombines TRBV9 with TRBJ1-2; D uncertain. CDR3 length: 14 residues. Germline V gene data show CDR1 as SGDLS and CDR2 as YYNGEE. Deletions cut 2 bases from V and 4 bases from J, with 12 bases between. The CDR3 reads CASSVAAESYGYTF. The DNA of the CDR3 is TGTGCCAGCAGCGTGGCGGCTGAGAGCTATGGCTACACCTTC. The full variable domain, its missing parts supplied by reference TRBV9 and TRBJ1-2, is DSGVTQTPKHLITATGQRVTLRCSPRSGDLSVYWYQQSLDQGLQFLIQYYNGEERAKGNILERFSAQQFPDLHSELNLSSLELGDSALYFCASSVAAESYGYTFGSGTRLTVV.

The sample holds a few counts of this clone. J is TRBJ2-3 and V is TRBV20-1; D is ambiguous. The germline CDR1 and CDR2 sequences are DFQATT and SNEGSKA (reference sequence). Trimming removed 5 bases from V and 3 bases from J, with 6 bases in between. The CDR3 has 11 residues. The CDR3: CSARLTDTQYF. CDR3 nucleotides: TGCAGTGCTCGTCTAACAGATACGCAGTATTTT.

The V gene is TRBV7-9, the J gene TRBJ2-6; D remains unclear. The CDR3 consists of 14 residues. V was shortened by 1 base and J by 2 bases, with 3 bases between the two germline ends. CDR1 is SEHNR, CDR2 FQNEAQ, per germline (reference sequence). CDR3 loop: CASSLGAGANVLTF. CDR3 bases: TGTGCCAGCAGCTTAGGGGCTGGGGCCAACGTCCTGACTTTC.

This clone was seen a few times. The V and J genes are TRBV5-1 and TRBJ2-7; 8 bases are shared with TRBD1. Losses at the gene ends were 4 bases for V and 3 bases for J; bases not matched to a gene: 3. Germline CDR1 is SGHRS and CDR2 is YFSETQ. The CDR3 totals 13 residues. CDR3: CASSQDRGYEQYF. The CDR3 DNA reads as TGCGCCAGCAGCCAAGACAGGGGCTACGAGCAGTACTTC.

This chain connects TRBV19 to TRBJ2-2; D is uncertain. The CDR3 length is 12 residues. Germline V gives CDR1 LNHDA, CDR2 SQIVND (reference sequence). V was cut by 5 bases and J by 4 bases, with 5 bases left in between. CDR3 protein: CASSWGTGELFF. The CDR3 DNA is TGTGCCAGTAGTTGGGGCACCGGGGAGCTGTTTTTT.

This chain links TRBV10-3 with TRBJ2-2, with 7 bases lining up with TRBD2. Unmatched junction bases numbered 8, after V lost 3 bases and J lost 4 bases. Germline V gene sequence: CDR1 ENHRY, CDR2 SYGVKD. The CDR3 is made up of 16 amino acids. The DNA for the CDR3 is TGTGCCATCAGTGAAAATCTAGCGGATGGCACCGGGGAGCTGTTTTTT. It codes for CAISENLADGTGELFF.

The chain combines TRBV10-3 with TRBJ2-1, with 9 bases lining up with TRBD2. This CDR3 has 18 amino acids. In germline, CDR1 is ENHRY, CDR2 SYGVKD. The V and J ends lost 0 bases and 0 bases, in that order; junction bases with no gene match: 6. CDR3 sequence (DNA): TGTGCCATCAGTGAGTCCCGACTAGCGGTTAACTCCTACAATGAGCAGTTCTTC. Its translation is CAISESRLAVNSYNEQFF.

This CDR3 is CASSSPGQGMETQYF. CDR3 DNA sequence: TGCGCCAGCAGCTCCCCGGGACAGGGTATGGAGACCCAGTACTTC. The chain recombines TRBV5-1 with TRBJ2-5; 9 bases match TRBD1. This CDR3 contains 15 residues. Unmatched junction bases numbered 8, after V lost 3 bases and J lost 5 bases. Germline values: CDR1 SGHRS, CDR2 YFSETQ.